Below are 11 T cell receptor beta chains sequenced from a single sample in a study of T cells after yellow fever vaccination. TCRdb re-derived calls from the 5' RACE reads in MiXCR, one entry per CDR3 protein. The sample has 350,000 or so distinct CDR3 sequences; roughly 8% are singletons. This sample comprised PBMCs, obtained more than 35 days after the first yellow fever vaccination. The receptors were sampled from a man aged 18 to 30 who received the YFV17D yellow fever vaccine.

The V call is TRBV20-1, the J call TRBJ2-5; 8 bases agree with TRBD2. V was pared by 3 bases and J by 3 bases, with 9 bases of the junction left unmatched. Per the germline V gene, CDR1 is DFQATT and CDR2 is SNEGSKA (reference sequence). The CDR3 sequence is 15 residues long. The CDR3 DNA sequence: TGCAGTGCTAGTCCCCGCGTAGCGGGGAAAGAGACCCAGTACTTC. This codes for CSASPRVAGKETQYF.

This clonotype was counted a few times. The chain recombines TRBV6-2 or TRBV6-3 with TRBJ2-7; D is perhaps TRBD2 (5 bases). From germline, CDR1 is MNHEY and CDR2 SVGEGT. This CDR3 has 16 residues. V shed 8 bases and J shed 0 bases, with 20 bases lying between them. CDR3 amino acids: CASRRSRGTISYEQYF. The CDR3 DNA sequence: TGTGCCAGCCGGAGGAGTCGGGGAACAATCTCCTACGAGCAGTACTTC.

The chain carries TRBV7-2 and TRBJ2-2, with D uncertain. V was pared by 6 bases and J by 3 bases, with 8 bases between. Germline V gene sequence: CDR1 SGHTA, CDR2 FQGNSA. This CDR3 contains 13 residues. The CDR3 DNA reads as TGTGCCAGCAGGGAACAGTACACCGGGGAGCTGTTTTTT. Its protein product is CASREQYTGELFF.

The rearrangement links TRBV19 to TRBJ2-4, with D uncertain. Germline V gene data show CDR1 as LNHDA and CDR2 as SQIVND (reference sequence). Trimming stripped 0 bases from V and 0 bases from J, with 12 bases between. CDR3 size: 17 residues. The CDR3 DNA reads as TGTGCCAGTAGTATAGACGCCCCAGGTCGAGCCAAAAACATTCAGTACTTC. Its translation is CASSIDAPGRAKNIQYF.

This clonotype appeared a few times. The V gene is TRBV19, the J gene TRBJ1-2, with D possibly matching TRBD1 (6 bases). V was trimmed by 4 bases and J by 5 bases, leaving 20 bases between them. The CDR3 totals 16 residues. Germline V lookup: CDR1 LNHDA, CDR2 SQIVND (reference sequence). The CDR3 reads CASSTLSTGAPYGYTF. The CDR3 DNA reads as TGTGCCAGTAGTACCCTCTCGACAGGAGCGCCGTATGGCTACACCTTC.

This clonotype was seen at least ten times. V and J are TRBV6-1 and TRBJ2-3, with TRBD2 matching 8 bases. The CDR3 covers 17 residues. The V and J ends lost 5 bases and 1 base, in that order; junction bases with no gene match: 11. Germline CDR1 and CDR2: MNHNS and SASEGT. This CDR3 reads CASSRPLGAGGTDTQYF. DNA for the CDR3: TGTGCCAGCAGTCGTCCCCTGGGAGCGGGGGGCACAGATACGCAGTATTTT.

This clonotype was seen many times. The chain employs TRBV29-1 and TRBJ1-1; 7 bases are shared with TRBD1. Unmatched junction bases numbered 13, after V lost 6 bases and J lost 6 bases. This CDR3 spans 14 amino acids. Germline CDR1 is SQVTM and CDR2 is ANQGSEA. Written as DNA, the CDR3 is TGCAGCGTGTGGACAGGCCCTTTATACGCTGAAGCTTTCTTT. Amino acids: CSVWTGPLYAEAFF.

This clonotype was counted between two and nine times. The chain employs TRBV7-9 and TRBJ2-7, with 9 bases aligning to TRBD2. Germline V gives CDR1 SEHNR, CDR2 FQNEAQ (reference sequence). V shed 6 bases and J 0 bases; nucleotides not matched to a gene: 3. The CDR3 totals 14 residues. CDR3: CASRASGTSYEQYF. CDR3 nucleotide sequence: TGTGCCAGCAGGGCTAGCGGGACCTCCTACGAGCAGTACTTC. Full variable domain (missing parts from reference TRBV7-9 and TRBJ2-7): DTGVSQNPRHKITKRGQNVTFRCDPISEHNRLYWYRQTLGQGPEFLTYFQNEAQLEKSRLLSDRFSAERPKGSFSTLEIQRTEQGDSAMYLCASRASGTSYEQYFGPGTRLTVT.

The J gene is TRBJ2-7, the V gene TRBV7-2, with 8 bases fitting TRBD2. The CDR3 runs 14 residues. Germline trimming cut 4 bases from V and 13 bases from J; bases unmatched to any gene: 15. The germline V gene has CDR1 SGHTA and CDR2 FQGNSA. The CDR3 region is CASSSDSGDGIYYF. For the CDR3, the DNA is TGTGCCAGCAGCTCAGATAGCGGGGACGGGATATATTACTTC.

The sample holds many counts of this clonotype. This chain connects TRBV7-2 to TRBJ2-5; D is unclear. This CDR3 is 13 amino acids long. Trimming shortened V by 8 bases and J by 1 base, and 11 bases separated the two germline ends. CDR1 is SGHTA and CDR2 is FQGNSA in the germline V gene. CDR3 DNA: TGTGCCAGCCGGCGTAGGCCCCAAGAGACCCAGTACTTC. Amino acids: CASRRRPQETQYF.

The V gene is TRBV7-6, the J gene TRBJ2-5, with 9 positions matching TRBD2. CDR1 is SGHVS, CDR2 FNYEAQ, per germline. Losses at the gene ends were 0 bases for V and 1 base for J; bases not matched to a gene: 3. The CDR3 contains 16 residues. The DNA for the CDR3 is TGTGCCAGCAGCTTAGCGGGGCGGGGGGGCCAAGAGACCCAGTACTTC. This sequence encodes CASSLAGRGGQETQYF. The whole variable domain, remainder taken from reference TRBV7-6 and TRBJ2-5, is GAGVSQSPRYKVTKRGQDVALRCDPISGHVSLYWYRQALGQGPEFLTYFNYEAQQDKSGLPNDRFSAERPEGSISTLTIQRTEQRDSAMYRCASSLAGRGGQETQYFGPGTRLLVL.